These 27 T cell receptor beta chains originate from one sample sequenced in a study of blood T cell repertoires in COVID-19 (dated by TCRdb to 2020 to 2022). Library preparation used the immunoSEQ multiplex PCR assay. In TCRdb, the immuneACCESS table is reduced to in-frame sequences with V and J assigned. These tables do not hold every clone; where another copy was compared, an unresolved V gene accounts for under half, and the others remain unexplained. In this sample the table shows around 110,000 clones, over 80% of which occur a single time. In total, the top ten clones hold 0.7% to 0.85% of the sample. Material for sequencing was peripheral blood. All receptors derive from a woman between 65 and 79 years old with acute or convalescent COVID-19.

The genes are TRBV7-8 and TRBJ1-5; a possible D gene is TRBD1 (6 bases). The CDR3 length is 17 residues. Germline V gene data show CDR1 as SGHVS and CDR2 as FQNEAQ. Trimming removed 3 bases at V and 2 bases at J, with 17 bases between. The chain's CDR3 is CASSFSRGWEGNQPQHF. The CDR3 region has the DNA TGTGCCAGCAGCTTTTCGAGGGGGTGGGAAGGCAATCAGCCCCAGCATTTT.

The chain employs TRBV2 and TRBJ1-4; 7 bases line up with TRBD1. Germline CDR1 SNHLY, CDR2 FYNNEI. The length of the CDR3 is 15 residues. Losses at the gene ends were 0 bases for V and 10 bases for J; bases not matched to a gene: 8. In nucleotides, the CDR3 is TGTGCCAGCAGTGAAGCGGGACAGACTTTAGGAAAACTGTTTTTT. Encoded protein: CASSEAGQTLGKLFF.

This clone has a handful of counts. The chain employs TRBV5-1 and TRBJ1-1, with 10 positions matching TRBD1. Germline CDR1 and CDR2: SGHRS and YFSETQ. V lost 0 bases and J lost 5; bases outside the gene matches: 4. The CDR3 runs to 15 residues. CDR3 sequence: CASSLEGQGWTEAFF. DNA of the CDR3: TGCGCCAGCAGCTTGGAGGGACAGGGGTGGACTGAAGCTTTCTTT. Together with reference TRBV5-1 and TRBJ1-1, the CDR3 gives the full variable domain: KAGVTQTPRYLIKTRGQQVTLSCSPISGHRSVSWYQQTPGQGLQFLFEYFSETQRNKGNFPGRFSGRQFSNSRSEMNVSTLELGDSALYLCASSLEGQGWTEAFFGQGTRLTVV.

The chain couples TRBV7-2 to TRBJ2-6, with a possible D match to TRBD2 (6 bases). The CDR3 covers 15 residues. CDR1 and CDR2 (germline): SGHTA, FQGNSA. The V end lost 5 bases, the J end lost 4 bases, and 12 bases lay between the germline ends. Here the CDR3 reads CASSGGTAGANVLTF. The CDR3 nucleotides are TGTGCCAGCAGCGGCGGGACGGCCGGGGCCAACGTCCTGACTTTC. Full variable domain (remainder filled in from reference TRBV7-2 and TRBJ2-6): GAGVSQSPSNKVTEKGKDVELRCDPISGHTALYWYRQSLGQGLEFLIYFQGNSAPDKSGLPSDRFSAERTGGSVSTLTIQRTQQEDSAVYLCASSGGTAGANVLTFGAGSRLTVL.

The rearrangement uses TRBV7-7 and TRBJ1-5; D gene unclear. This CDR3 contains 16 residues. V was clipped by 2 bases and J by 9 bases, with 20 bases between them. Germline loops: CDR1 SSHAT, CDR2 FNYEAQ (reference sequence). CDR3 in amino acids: CASSLPHSTGKGPQHF. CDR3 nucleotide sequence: TGTGCCAGCAGCTTACCCCATAGCACGGGGAAAGGGCCCCAGCATTTT.

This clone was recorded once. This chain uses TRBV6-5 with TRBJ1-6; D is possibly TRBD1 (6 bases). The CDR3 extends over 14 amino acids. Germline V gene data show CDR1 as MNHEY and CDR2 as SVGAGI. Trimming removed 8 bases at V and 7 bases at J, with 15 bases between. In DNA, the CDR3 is TGTGCCAGCGCAAAGAGTGACAGGAATTCACCCCTCCACTTT. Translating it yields CASAKSDRNSPLHF.

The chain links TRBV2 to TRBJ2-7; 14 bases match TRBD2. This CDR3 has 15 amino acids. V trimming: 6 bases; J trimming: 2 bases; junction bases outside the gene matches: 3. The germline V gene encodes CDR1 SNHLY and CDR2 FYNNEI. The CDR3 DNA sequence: TGTGCCAGCAGCCCGGGACTAGCGGGAGCCTACGAGCAGTACTTC. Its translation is CASSPGLAGAYEQYF.

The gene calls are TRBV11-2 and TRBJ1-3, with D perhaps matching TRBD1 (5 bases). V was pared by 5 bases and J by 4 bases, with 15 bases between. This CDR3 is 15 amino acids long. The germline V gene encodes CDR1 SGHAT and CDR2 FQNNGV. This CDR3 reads CASSPGGGVGNTIYF. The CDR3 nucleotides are TGTGCCAGCAGCCCCGGTGGAGGGGTAGGAAACACCATATATTTT.

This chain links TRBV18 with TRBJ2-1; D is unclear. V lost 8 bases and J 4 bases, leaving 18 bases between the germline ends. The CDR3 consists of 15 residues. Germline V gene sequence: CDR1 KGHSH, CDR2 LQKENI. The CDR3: CASGYTNSGYNEQFF. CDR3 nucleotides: TGTGCCAGCGGGTACACAAATTCGGGTTACAATGAGCAGTTCTTC.

CDR3 region: CASSQGAGLTEAFF. DNA for the CDR3: TGTGCCAGCAGCCAAGGGGCAGGCCTTACTGAAGCTTTCTTT. V and J are TRBV3-1 (or the pseudogene TRBV3-2) and TRBJ1-1, with no clear D. V was trimmed by 1 base and J by 5 bases, leaving 11 bases between them. Germline CDR1 is LGHDT and CDR2 is YNNKEL (reference sequence). The CDR3 spans 14 residues.

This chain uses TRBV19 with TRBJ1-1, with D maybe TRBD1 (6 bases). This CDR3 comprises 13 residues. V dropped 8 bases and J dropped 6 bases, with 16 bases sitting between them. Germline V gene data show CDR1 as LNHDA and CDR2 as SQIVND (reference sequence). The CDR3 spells CASRQTGFSEAFF. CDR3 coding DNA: TGTGCCAGTCGTCAGACAGGATTTTCTGAAGCTTTCTTT. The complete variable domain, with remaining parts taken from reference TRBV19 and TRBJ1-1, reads DGGITQSPKYLFRKEGQNVTLSCEQNLNHDAMYWYRQDPGQGLRLIYYSQIVNDFQKGDIAEGYSVSREKKESFPLTVTSAQKNPTAFYLCASRQTGFSEAFFGQGTRLTVV.

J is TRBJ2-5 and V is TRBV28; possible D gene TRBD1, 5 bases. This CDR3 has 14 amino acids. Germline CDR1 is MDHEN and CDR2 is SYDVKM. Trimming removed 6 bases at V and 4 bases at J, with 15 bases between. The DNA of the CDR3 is TGTGCCAGCAGGCAACAGGTAAAGAGAGAGACCCAGTACTTC. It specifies CASRQQVKRETQYF.

The CDR3 reads CASSLSAGENYGYTF. The CDR3 coding sequence is TGCGCCAGCAGCTTGTCGGCGGGAGAGAACTATGGCTACACCTTC. The V and J genes are TRBV5-1 and TRBJ1-2; no reliable D call. Trimming pared 1 base from V and 2 bases from J, leaving 12 bases between. This CDR3 is built from 15 residues. The V gene's germline CDR1 is SGHRS and CDR2 YFSETQ.

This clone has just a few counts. The CDR3 sequence is CSAGQARVEAFF. The DNA of the CDR3 is TGCAGCGCCGGACAGGCGAGGGTTGAAGCTTTCTTT. V usage is TRBV29-1 and J usage is TRBJ1-1; 7 bases line up with TRBD1. CDR1 is SQVTM and CDR2 is ANQGSEA in the germline V gene. This CDR3 spans 12 amino acids. V lost 7 bases to trimming and J lost 7 bases; unmatched junction nucleotides: 9.

The chain's CDR3 is CASSLAATSTDTQYF. CDR3 in DNA: TGTGCCAGCAGCTTAGCGGCAACTAGCACAGATACGCAGTATTTT. The chain combines TRBV7-3 with TRBJ2-3, with no clear D. CDR1 SGHTA and CDR2 FQGTGA come from the germline V gene. V lost 2 bases and J 0 bases, leaving 9 bases between the germline ends. This CDR3 has 15 amino acids.

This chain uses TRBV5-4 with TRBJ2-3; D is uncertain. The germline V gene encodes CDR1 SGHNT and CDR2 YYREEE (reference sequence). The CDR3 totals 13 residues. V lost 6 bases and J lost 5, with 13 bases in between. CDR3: CASTSPPGDTQYF. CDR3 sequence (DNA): TGTGCCAGCACCTCGCCACCGGGAGATACGCAGTATTTT. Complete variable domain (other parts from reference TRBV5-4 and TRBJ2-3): ETGVTQSPTHLIKTRGQQVTLRCSSQSGHNTVSWYQQALGQGPQFIFQYYREEENGRGNFPPRFSGLQFPNYSSELNVNALELDDSALYLCASTSPPGDTQYFGPGTRLTVL.

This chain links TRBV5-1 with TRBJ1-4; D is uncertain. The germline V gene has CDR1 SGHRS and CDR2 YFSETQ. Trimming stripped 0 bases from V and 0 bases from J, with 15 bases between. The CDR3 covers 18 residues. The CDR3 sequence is CASSLASKAAATNEKLFF. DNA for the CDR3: TGCGCCAGCAGCTTGGCGAGTAAGGCCGCGGCAACTAATGAAAAACTGTTTTTT.

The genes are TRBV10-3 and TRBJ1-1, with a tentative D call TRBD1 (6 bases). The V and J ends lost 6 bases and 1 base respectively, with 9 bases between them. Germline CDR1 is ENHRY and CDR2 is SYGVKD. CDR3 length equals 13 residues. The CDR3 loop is CAIRETGNTEAFF. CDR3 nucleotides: TGTGCCATCAGGGAGACAGGGAACACTGAAGCTTTCTTT.

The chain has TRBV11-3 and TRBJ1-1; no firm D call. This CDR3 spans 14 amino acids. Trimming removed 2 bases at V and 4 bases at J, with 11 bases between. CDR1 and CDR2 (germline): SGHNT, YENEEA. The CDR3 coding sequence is TGTGCCAGCAGCTTAAATCAGGCGAGCACTGAAGCTTTCTTT. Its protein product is CASSLNQASTEAFF.

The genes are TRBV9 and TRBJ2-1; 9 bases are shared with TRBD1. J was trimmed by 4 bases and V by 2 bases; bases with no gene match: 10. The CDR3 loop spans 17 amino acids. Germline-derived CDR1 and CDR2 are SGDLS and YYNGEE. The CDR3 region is CASSVQSGTGQYNEQFF. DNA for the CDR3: TGTGCCAGCAGCGTCCAATCCGGGACAGGGCAATACAATGAGCAGTTCTTC.

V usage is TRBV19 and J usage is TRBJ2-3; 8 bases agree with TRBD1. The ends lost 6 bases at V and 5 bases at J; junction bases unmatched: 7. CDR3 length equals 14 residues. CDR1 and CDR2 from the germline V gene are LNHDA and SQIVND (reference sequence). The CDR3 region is CASSFRQGQDTQYF. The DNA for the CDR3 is TGTGCCAGTAGCTTTCGACAGGGGCAAGATACGCAGTATTTT.

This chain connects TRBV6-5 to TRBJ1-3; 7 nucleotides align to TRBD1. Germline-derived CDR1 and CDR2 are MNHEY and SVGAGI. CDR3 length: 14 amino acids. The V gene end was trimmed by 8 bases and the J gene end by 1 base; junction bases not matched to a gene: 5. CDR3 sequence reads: CASGMTGSGNTIYF. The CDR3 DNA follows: TGTGCCAGCGGAATGACAGGGTCTGGAAACACCATATATTTT.

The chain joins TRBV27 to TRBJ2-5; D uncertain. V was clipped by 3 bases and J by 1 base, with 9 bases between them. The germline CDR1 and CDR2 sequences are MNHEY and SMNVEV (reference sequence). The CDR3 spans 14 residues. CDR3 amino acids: CASSFSPGQETQYF. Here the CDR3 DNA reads TGTGCCAGCAGTTTTAGTCCGGGCCAAGAGACCCAGTACTTC.

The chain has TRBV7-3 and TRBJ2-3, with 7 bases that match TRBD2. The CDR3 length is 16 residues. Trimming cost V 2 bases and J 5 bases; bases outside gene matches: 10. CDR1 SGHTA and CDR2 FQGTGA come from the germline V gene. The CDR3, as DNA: TGTGCCAGCAGCTTATTTTACGGGGGGATCGAAGATACGCAGTATTTT. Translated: CASSLFYGGIEDTQYF.

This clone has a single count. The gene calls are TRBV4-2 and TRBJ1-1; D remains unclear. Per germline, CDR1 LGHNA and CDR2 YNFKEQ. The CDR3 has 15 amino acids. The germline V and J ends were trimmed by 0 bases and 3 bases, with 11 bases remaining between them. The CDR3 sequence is CASSQDNRQDTEAFF. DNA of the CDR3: TGTGCCAGCAGCCAAGATAACCGCCAGGACACTGAAGCTTTCTTT.

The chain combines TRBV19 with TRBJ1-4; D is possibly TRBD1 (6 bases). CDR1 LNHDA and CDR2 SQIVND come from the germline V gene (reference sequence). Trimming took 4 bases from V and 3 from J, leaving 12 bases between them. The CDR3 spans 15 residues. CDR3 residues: CASSNRDAPNEKLFF. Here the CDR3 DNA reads TGTGCCAGTAGTAACAGGGACGCGCCTAATGAAAAACTGTTTTTT.

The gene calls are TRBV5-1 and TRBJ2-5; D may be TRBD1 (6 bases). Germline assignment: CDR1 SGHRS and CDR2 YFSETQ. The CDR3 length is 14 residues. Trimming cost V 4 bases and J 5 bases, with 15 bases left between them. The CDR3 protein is CASSPIQGMETQYF. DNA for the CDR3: TGCGCCAGCAGCCCCATCCAGGGGATGGAGACCCAGTACTTC.